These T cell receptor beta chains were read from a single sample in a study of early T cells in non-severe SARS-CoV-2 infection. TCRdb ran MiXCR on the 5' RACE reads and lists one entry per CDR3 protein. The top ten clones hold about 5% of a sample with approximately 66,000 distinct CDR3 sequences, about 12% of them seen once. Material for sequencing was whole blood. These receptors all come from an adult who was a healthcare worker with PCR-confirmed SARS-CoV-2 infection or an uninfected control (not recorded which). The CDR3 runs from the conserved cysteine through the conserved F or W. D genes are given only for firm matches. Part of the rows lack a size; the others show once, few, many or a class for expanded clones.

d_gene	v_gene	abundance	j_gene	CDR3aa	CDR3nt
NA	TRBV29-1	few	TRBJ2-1	CSVEDPLLSYNEQFF	TGCAGCGTTGAAGATCCTCTCCTCTCCTACAATGAGCAGTTCTTC
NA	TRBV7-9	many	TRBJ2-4	CASSFSEGNIQYF	TGTGCCAGCAGCTTTTCCGAGGGAAACATTCAGTACTTC
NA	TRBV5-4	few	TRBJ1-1	CASSLASGAMNTEAFF	TGTGCCAGCAGCTTGGCCAGTGGGGCGATGAACACTGAAGCTTTCTTT
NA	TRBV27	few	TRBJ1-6	CASSPGSRPDSPLHF	TGTGCCAGCAGTCCCGGTTCACGGCCAGATTCACCCCTCCACTTT
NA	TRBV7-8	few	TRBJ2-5	CASRRRWTQSVGQETQYF	TGTGCCAGCAGGCGACGGTGGACCCAATCGGTGGGACAAGAGACCCAGTACTTC
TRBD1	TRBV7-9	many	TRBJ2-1	CASSPWDRRGNEQFF	TGTGCCAGCAGCCCGTGGGACAGGCGCGGCAATGAGCAGTTCTTC
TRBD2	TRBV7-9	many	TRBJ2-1	CASTIAGEGYNEQFF	TGTGCCAGCACAATAGCGGGAGAGGGGTACAATGAGCAGTTCTTC
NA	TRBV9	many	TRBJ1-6	CASSVAQERSPLHF	TGTGCCAGCAGCGTAGCCCAGGAGCGGTCACCCCTCCACTTT
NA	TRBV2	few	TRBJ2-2	CASNRENTGELFF	TGTGCCAGTAACAGGGAGAACACCGGGGAGCTGTTTTTT
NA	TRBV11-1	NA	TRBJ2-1	CASSLADNEQFF	TGTGCCAGCAGCTTAGCAGACAATGAGCAGTTCTTC
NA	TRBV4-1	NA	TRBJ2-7	CASSQGKSSYEQYF	TGCGCCAGCAGCCAAGGGAAGAGCTCCTACGAGCAGTACTTC
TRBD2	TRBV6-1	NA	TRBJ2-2	CASSYPMGLAALTGELFF	TGTGCCAGCTCCTACCCGATGGGACTAGCGGCCCTCACCGGGGAGCTGTTTTTT
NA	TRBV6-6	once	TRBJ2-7	CASSLQVSYEQYF	TGTGCCAGCAGTCTCCAGGTCTCCTACGAGCAGTACTTC
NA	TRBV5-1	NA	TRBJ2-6	CASSTGTWGANVLTF	TGCGCCAGCAGCACCGGGACTTGGGGGGCCAACGTCCTGACTTTC
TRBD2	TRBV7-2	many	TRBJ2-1	CASSLAGLAGDEQFF	TGTGCCAGCAGCTTAGCGGGACTAGCGGGAGATGAGCAGTTCTTC
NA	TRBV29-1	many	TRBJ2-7	CSVAQAPGAYEQYF	TGCAGCGTGGCCCAGGCCCCGGGAGCCTACGAGCAGTACTTC
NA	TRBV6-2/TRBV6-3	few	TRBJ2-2	CASSTRVNTGELFF	TGTGCCAGCAGTACTCGGGTGAACACCGGGGAGCTGTTTTTT
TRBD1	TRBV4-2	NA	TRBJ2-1	CASSQAGTGGFDEQFF	TGTGCCAGCAGCCAGGCCGGGACAGGGGGCTTCGATGAGCAGTTCTTC
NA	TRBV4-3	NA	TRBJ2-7	CASSQDWAPGEQYF	TGCGCCAGCAGCCAAGATTGGGCTCCCGGCGAGCAGTACTTC
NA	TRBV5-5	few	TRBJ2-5	CASSSDWQETQYF	TGTGCCAGCAGCTCCGACTGGCAAGAGACCCAGTACTTC
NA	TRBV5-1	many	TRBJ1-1	CASSSGLENTEAFF	TGCGCCAGCAGCTCAGGGTTGGAGAACACTGAAGCTTTCTTT
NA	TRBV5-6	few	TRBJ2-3	CASRLAPTSTDTQYF	TGTGCCAGCAGGCTCGCCCCGACTAGCACAGATACGCAGTATTTT
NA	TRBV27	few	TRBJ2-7	CASSRSGPFTSYEQYF	TGTGCCAGCAGTAGGAGCGGGCCATTCACCTCCTACGAGCAGTACTTC
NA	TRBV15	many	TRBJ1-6	CATSRVSVDSPLHF	TGTGCCACCAGCAGAGTCTCGGTTGATTCACCCCTCCACTTT
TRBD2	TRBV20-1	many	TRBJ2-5	CSFKGLAGGPAETQYF	TGCAGTTTTAAGGGACTAGCGGGAGGGCCCGCAGAGACCCAGTACTTC
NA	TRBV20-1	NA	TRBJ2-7	CSAKRRRDNSYEQYF	TGCAGTGCCAAGAGGAGGAGGGACAACTCCTACGAGCAGTACTTC
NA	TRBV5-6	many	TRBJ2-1	CASSLETSNEQFF	TGTGCCAGCAGCTTGGAAACCTCCAATGAGCAGTTCTTC
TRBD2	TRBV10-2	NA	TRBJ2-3	CASSEFAGGADTQYF	TGCGCCAGCAGTGAGTTTGCGGGAGGGGCAGATACGCAGTATTTT
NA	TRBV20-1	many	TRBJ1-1	CSADRISFEAFF	TGCAGTGCGGACCGCATCTCCTTTGAAGCTTTCTTT
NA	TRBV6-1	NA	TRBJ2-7	CASSYDRSHTYEQYF	TGTGCCAGCAGCTATGACAGATCACATACCTACGAGCAGTACTTC
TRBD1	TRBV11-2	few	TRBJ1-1	CASSWRGRRPDEAFF	TGTGCCAGCAGCTGGAGGGGGCGCCGCCCTGACGAAGCTTTCTTT
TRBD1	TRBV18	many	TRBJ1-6	CASSAVRDRDSPLHF	TGTGCCAGCTCAGCCGTCCGGGACAGGGATTCACCCCTCCACTTT
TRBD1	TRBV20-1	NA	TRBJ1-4	CSAGQGPNEKLFF	TGCAGTGCTGGACAGGGGCCTAATGAAAAACTGTTTTTT
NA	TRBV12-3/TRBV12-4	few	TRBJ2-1	CASSPLRLSEQFF	TGTGCCAGCAGTCCCCTTCGACTATCTGAGCAGTTCTTC
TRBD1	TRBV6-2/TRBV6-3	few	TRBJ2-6	CASRTGGSSGANVLTF	TGTGCCAGCAGGACAGGGGGATCCTCTGGGGCCAACGTCCTGACTTTC
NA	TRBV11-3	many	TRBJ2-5	CASSLVESGQWYQETQYF	TGTGCCAGCAGCTTAGTTGAATCAGGGCAATGGTACCAAGAGACCCAGTACTTC
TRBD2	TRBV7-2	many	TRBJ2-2	CASSPSQISGRSGELFF	TGTGCCAGCAGCCCCAGCCAGATTAGCGGGAGGTCCGGGGAGCTGTTTTTT
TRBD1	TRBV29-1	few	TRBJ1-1	CSVARQGDTEAFF	TGCAGCGTTGCAAGACAGGGGGACACTGAAGCTTTCTTT
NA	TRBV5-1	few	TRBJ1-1	CASSSTGRDTEAFF	TGCGCCAGCAGCTCGACAGGTCGGGACACTGAAGCTTTCTTT
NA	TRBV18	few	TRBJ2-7	CASSPPTEREQYF	TGTGCCAGCTCACCACCGACTGAGCGCGAGCAGTACTTC
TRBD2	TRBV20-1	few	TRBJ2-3	CSASSSGGAPDTQYF	TGCAGTGCTAGCTCTAGCGGGGGGGCCCCAGATACGCAGTATTTT
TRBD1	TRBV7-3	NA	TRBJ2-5	CASSQRTGLMETQYF	TGTGCCAGCAGCCAAAGGACAGGATTAATGGAGACCCAGTACTTC
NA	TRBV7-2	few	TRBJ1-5	CASSLGGIRKPQHF	TGTGCCAGCAGCTTAGGAGGGATCCGGAAGCCCCAGCATTTT
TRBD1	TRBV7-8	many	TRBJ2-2	CASSSGQGNTGELFF	TGTGCCAGCAGCTCGGGACAGGGTAACACCGGGGAGCTGTTTTTT
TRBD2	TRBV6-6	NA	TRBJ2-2	CASILAGASGELFF	TGTGCCAGCATACTAGCGGGGGCCTCCGGGGAGCTGTTTTTT
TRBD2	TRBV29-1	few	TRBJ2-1	CSVRAGATSNEQFF	TGCAGCGTTCGAGCGGGAGCGACGAGCAATGAGCAGTTCTTC
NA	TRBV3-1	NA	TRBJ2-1	CASSQVGSPRVHEQFF	TGTGCCAGCAGCCAAGTCGGCTCACCGAGGGTCCATGAGCAGTTCTTC
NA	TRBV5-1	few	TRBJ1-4	CASSPVVDPNEKLFF	TGCGCCAGCAGCCCCGTCGTGGACCCTAATGAAAAACTGTTTTTT
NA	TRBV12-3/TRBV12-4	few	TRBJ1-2	CASSRKYGYTF	TGTGCCAGCAGCCGAAAATATGGCTACACCTTC
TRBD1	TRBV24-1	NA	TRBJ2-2	CATSDSQGSGELFF	TGTGCCACCAGTGACTCACAGGGGTCCGGGGAGCTGTTTTTT
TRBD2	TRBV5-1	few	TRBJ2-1	CASSFTSGGRSSYNEQFF	TGCGCCAGCAGCTTCACTAGCGGGGGGAGGAGCTCCTACAATGAGCAGTTCTTC